The following is a T cell receptor beta chain sequence with its context. Its target is not known. A much bigger clone sits one base away, suggesting this may be a read error. The sample comes from a study of post-analysis software for immune sequencing data. Findings and limits, study-wide: Among four to six TRBV segments more frequent in patients than controls were TRBV5-6, TRBV5-1 and TRBV20-1.

Prepared libraries of TCR beta cDNA carried unique molecular identifiers. TCRdb analysed the PCR reads with MiXCR anew, one entry per CDR3 protein. The table records roughly 800,000 distinct CDR3 sequences, about 32% of them present only once. This CDR3 has 13 residues. The rearrangement joins TRBV12-3 or TRBV12-4 to TRBJ2-5; D may be TRBD2 (6 bases). TRBJ2-7 explains the end of the DNA better; the J call may be wrong. The TCR was taken from a girl aged 5-17 years with multiple sclerosis. The sample consisted of blood. The CDR3 here is CASASEGLYEQYF. CDR3 DNA sequence: TGTGCCAGCGCCTCGGAGGGCCTCTACGAGCAGTACTTC.